A single sample is the source of the 16 T cell receptor beta chains below, sequenced in a study of cytomegalovirus exposure and HLA in healthy donors. Primers included in the PCR were 60 Vbeta and 13 Jbeta primers. The method was immunoSEQ multiplex PCR; TCRdb's version includes in-frame clones alone and lacks a portion of them. The sample lists fewer than 200,000 clones, 65% to 80% occurring once. The sequencing input was PBMCs. The receptors derive from a man in his forties in good health and CMV-seronegative.

The chain combines TRBV6-1 with TRBJ2-7, with no clear D. This CDR3 spans 18 amino acids. V lost 0 bases to trimming and J lost 0 bases, with 18 bases between them. In germline, CDR1 is MNHNS, CDR2 SASEGT. The CDR3 region is CASSEAKQYTTGSYEQYF. CDR3 nucleotide sequence: TGTGCCAGCAGTGAAGCGAAGCAGTATACTACGGGCTCCTACGAGCAGTACTTC.

The sample holds one count of this clone. CDR3 DNA: TGCAGCGTTGACCAGGGGCCAGGACGCTCTGGGGCCAACGTCCTGACTTTC. It is translated as CSVDQGPGRSGANVLTF. The chain combines TRBV29-1 with TRBJ2-6; perhaps TRBD1 as D (6 bases). This CDR3 spans 17 amino acids. Per germline, CDR1 SQVTM and CDR2 ANQGSEA. V was trimmed by 3 bases and J by 0 bases, leaving 15 bases between them.

The CDR3 nucleotides are TGTGCCAGCAGGAACTCCCCGGATGAGCAGTTCTTC. Protein sequence: CASRNSPDEQFF. The chain has TRBV2 and TRBJ2-1; D remains ambiguous. Germline V CDR1 and CDR2: SNHLY, FYNNEI. With 6 bases removed from V and 8 bases from J, the gap between germline ends came to 11 bases. This CDR3 is built from 12 residues.

This clone was observed a few times. This sequence joins TRBV4-3 and TRBJ2-3, with 8 bases lining up with TRBD2. J gave up 0 bases and V 3 bases, and 17 bases lay outside the gene matches. CDR1 and CDR2 (germline): LGHNA, YSLEER. CDR3 length equals 20 residues. DNA for the CDR3: TGCGCCAGCAGCCAGTCCGCTAGCGGGTCGGGGGAGACTAGCACAGATACGCAGTATTTT. Translated: CASSQSASGSGETSTDTQYF.

The V gene is TRBV28, the J gene TRBJ2-5; 7 bases are shared with TRBD1. Germline lookup yields CDR1 MDHEN and CDR2 SYDVKM. The junction had 8 bases not matched to a gene; V was cut back by 9 bases and J by 4 bases. CDR3 length: 13 amino acids. The CDR3 reads CASNRGRRETQYF. As DNA, the CDR3 is TGTGCCAGTAACAGGGGTCGGCGAGAGACCCAGTACTTC.

This clone was counted between two and nine times. The chain carries TRBV14 and TRBJ2-7; 10 bases are a match to TRBD1. This CDR3 has 14 residues. CDR1 is SGHDN and CDR2 is FVKESK in the germline V gene. The V and J ends lost 3 bases and 6 bases, in that order; junction bases with no gene match: 5. CDR3 sequence reads: CASSQEGQGPEQYF. The CDR3 region has the DNA TGTGCCAGCAGCCAGGAGGGACAGGGGCCCGAGCAGTACTTC.

The rearrangement links TRBV5-5 to TRBJ1-5; the match to TRBD1 covers 8 bases. Germline loops: CDR1 SGHKS, CDR2 YYEKEE (reference sequence). CDR3 length: 18 residues. Trimming at V came to 4 bases and at J to 4 bases, leaving 16 bases not matched to a gene. CDR3: CASSPYIADRVLNQPQHF. The CDR3 DNA reads TGTGCCAGCAGCCCATACATCGCGGACAGGGTGCTTAATCAGCCCCAGCATTTT.

This chain uses TRBV5-1 with TRBJ2-2; 7 bases fit TRBD1. The CDR3 extends over 15 amino acids. V dropped 2 bases and J dropped 0; count of bases not matched to a gene: 1. Germline V gene sequence: CDR1 SGHRS, CDR2 YFSETQ. CDR3 DNA sequence: TGCGCCAGCAGCTTTGGGACAGCGAACACCGGGGAGCTGTTTTTT. This sequence encodes CASSFGTANTGELFF.

This chain uses TRBV6-5 with TRBJ1-2; D not resolved. Trimming removed 7 bases at V and 4 bases at J, with 16 bases between. The germline CDR1 and CDR2 sequences are MNHEY and SVGAGI. The CDR3 loop spans 14 amino acids. The CDR3 protein is CASNPSGNTYGYTF. The CDR3 DNA sequence: TGTGCCAGCAACCCCAGCGGGAACACCTATGGCTACACCTTC.

The chain uses TRBV6-5 and TRBJ2-7; 7 positions agree with TRBD1. The CDR3 consists of 13 residues. V lost 11 bases and J lost 4; bases outside the gene matches: 11. Germline-derived CDR1 and CDR2 are MNHEY and SVGAGI. This CDR3 is CACNRQGRYEQYF. CDR3 sequence (DNA): TGTGCCTGCAACCGACAGGGAAGGTACGAGCAGTACTTC.

As regards this clone: The germline gene is not matched at one end of the junction; a read error may be the cause. V is TRBV29-1 and J is TRBJ2-5, with 7 bases aligning to TRBD1. The CDR3 contains 15 residues. Germline lookup yields CDR1 SQVTM and CDR2 ANQGSEA. The CDR3 is CSIEGRRGGRETQYF. The CDR3 DNA follows: TGCAGCATTGAAGGAAGGAGAGGGGGCAGGGAGACCCAGTACTTC.

This rearrangement joins TRBV6-5 to TRBJ2-5; D perhaps matches TRBD2 (6 bases). The germline V gene has CDR1 MNHEY and CDR2 SVGAGI. This CDR3 region has 14 residues. Trimming left V 6 bases short and J 7 bases short, with 18 bases between. The CDR3 reads CASSSRDWIGTQYF. CDR3 sequence (DNA): TGTGCCAGCAGCTCGAGGGACTGGATTGGGACCCAGTACTTC.

The genes are TRBV21-1 and TRBJ2-2; the table names TRBD2, a call not compared with the DNA. TRBV21-1 is a listed pseudogene. The CDR3 has 17 amino acids. CDR3 DNA sequence: TGTGCCAGCAGCAAAAAAAAACTAGCGGGAGGCACCGGGGAGCTGTTTTTT. Encoded protein: CASSKKKLAGGTGELFF.

This clone was observed a handful of times. The chain couples TRBV6-6 to TRBJ2-1; 9 bases agree with TRBD2. The CDR3 runs to 15 residues. The J segment lost 7 bases and the V segment lost 4 bases, leaving 8 bases of the junction unmatched. Germline V lookup: CDR1 MNHNY, CDR2 SVGAGI (reference sequence). The CDR3, as DNA: TGTGCCAGCAGTTTAGGGACTAGCCGCTTTAATGAGCAGTTCTTC. Encoded protein: CASSLGTSRFNEQFF.

The rearrangement uses TRBV11-2 and TRBJ2-7; TRBD2 agrees at 7 bases. The CDR3 contains 13 residues. CDR1 SGHAT and CDR2 FQNNGV come from the germline V gene. V shed 4 bases and J 5 bases; nucleotides not matched to a gene: 5. The CDR3 loop reads CASSWGGPNEQYF. In nucleotides, the CDR3 is TGTGCCAGCAGCTGGGGAGGGCCTAACGAGCAGTACTTC.

This clone was seen just once. The chain joins TRBV28 to TRBJ2-2, with 9 bases lining up with TRBD1. Germline values: CDR1 MDHEN, CDR2 SYDVKM. V lost 4 bases and J lost 1; bases outside the gene matches: 4. The CDR3 runs 16 residues. The CDR3 DNA reads as TGTGCCAGCAGTTCACAGGGGGCGTGGAACACCGGGGAGCTGTTTTTT. Protein sequence: CASSSQGAWNTGELFF.